This T cell receptor (beta chain) came from a study of siplizumab effects on memory and regulatory T cells. Assaying covered 100,000 or so TCR templates per sample. The repertoire was sequenced with immunoSEQ multiplex PCR; TCRdb's copy has only in-frame clones and lacks some. The sample consists of 90,000 to 95,000 clones, 96% of them appearing once. Germline V lookup: CDR1 KGHSH, CDR2 LQKENI. With 2 bases removed from V and 4 bases from J, the gap between germline ends came to 13 bases. This CDR3 is built from 15 residues. Study-wide results and caveats: Roughly 75-97% of dividing CD4+ or CD8+ clones were without an attributable naive or memory phenotype. Apparently key alloresponse contributors, naive T cells also seemed more diverse than memory cells. The mean Treg-derived percentage of mappable alloreactive CD4+ clones was approximately 68% with siplizumab compared with 26.9% in controls.

To note about this clone: Its antigen is not known.

The chain employs TRBV18 and TRBJ2-3; D unclear. The sequenced sample consisted of naive CD4+ T cells sorted from blood. The clonotype originates from a human donor in good health. The CDR3 region is CASSPRAVEADTQYF. The CDR3 nucleotides are TGTGCCAGCTCACCAAGGGCAGTTGAGGCAGATACGCAGTATTTT. The whole variable domain, filled in from reference TRBV18 and TRBJ2-3, reads NAGVMQNPRHLVRRRGQEARLRCSPMKGHSHVYWYRQLPEEGLKFMVYLQKENIIDESGMPKERFSAEFPKEGPSILRIQQVVRGDSAAYFCASSPRAVEADTQYFGPGTRLTVL.